The clone carrying this TCR beta chain was seen ten or more times. This entry belongs to a study of human T cells and chemical hapten exposure. TCRdb re-derived calls from the RACE reads in MiXCR, one entry per CDR3 protein. In the table there are around 100,000 distinct CDR3 sequences, approximately 10% of which are singletons. Indicated time point: patch test 1, 2 weeks after DPC sensitization. Treatment described: therapeutic diphenylcyclopropenone sensitization with weekly scalp DPC. CDR1 KGHSH and CDR2 LQKENI come from the germline V gene. This CDR3 is 16 amino acids long. J lost 8 bases, V lost 0 bases, and 11 bases had no gene match.

This clonotype originated in a woman aged 40 to 50 with alopecia areata. Some clones in this sample may be carry-over from other donors' samples. This chain links TRBV18 with TRBJ1-2, with 8 bases fitting TRBD1. This specimen consisted of whole blood, obtained in connection with sensitization to the hapten diphenylcyclopropenone (DPC). The CDR3 reads CASSPPERTGRLGYTF. The CDR3 DNA reads as TGTGCCAGCTCACCACCGGAACGGACAGGGAGGTTAGGCTACACCTTC.